This is a list of T cell receptor beta chains from one sample in a study of OX40 agonist ivuxolimab in advanced cancers. Clones were read by immunoSEQ multiplex PCR, and TCRdb kept only the in-frame ones, dropping some. Of about 60,000 clones detected, approximately 86% appear once; the ten largest clones hold about 3.8%. This sample comprised CD4+ or CD8+ T cells sorted from blood, obtained in a trial of the OX40 agonist ivuxolimab. These receptors originate from an adult with an advanced solid tumor such as melanoma, head and neck, liver or kidney cancer. Both conserved end residues are part of each CDR3. Each record gives: D gene, V gene, J gene, clone size, CDR3 protein, CDR3 DNA. D genes are given only for firm matches. Not every row has a clone size; where given, it reads once, few, many or a size class.

D gene: NA; V gene: TRBV27; J gene: TRBJ2-2; clone size: NA; CDR3 protein: CASSSQGGTGELFF; CDR3 DNA: TGTGCCAGCAGTAGCCAGGGAGGAACCGGGGAGCTGTTTTTT
D gene: NA; V gene: TRBV7-6; J gene: TRBJ2-7; clone size: NA; CDR3 protein: CASSQATGYEQYF; CDR3 DNA: TGTGCCAGCAGTCAAGCAACGGGGTACGAGCAGTACTTC
D gene: NA; V gene: TRBV5-1; J gene: TRBJ1-3; clone size: NA; CDR3 protein: CASTPDGSSGNTIYF; CDR3 DNA: TGCGCCAGTACCCCAGACGGAAGCTCTGGAAACACCATATATTTT
D gene: NA; V gene: TRBV11-2; J gene: TRBJ2-7; clone size: NA; CDR3 protein: CASSLGMTPIYEQYF; CDR3 DNA: TGTGCCAGCAGCTTAGGGATGACTCCTATCTACGAGCAGTACTTC
D gene: NA; V gene: TRBV5-1; J gene: TRBJ2-1; clone size: NA; CDR3 protein: CASSQIGFDGNEQFF; CDR3 DNA: TGCGCCAGCAGCCAGATAGGGTTCGATGGGAATGAGCAGTTCTTC
D gene: TRBD1; V gene: TRBV12-5; J gene: TRBJ1-2; clone size: NA; CDR3 protein: CASGTRTGDGYTF; CDR3 DNA: TGTGCTAGTGGTACCCGGACAGGGGATGGCTACACCTTC
D gene: NA; V gene: TRBV15; J gene: TRBJ2-5; clone size: NA; CDR3 protein: CATSRDWETQYF; CDR3 DNA: TGTGCCACCAGCAGAGACTGGGAGACCCAGTACTTC
D gene: NA; V gene: TRBV5-1; J gene: TRBJ2-7; clone size: NA; CDR3 protein: CASSLTGRQYEQYF; CDR3 DNA: TGCGCCAGCAGCTTGACGGGACGCCAATACGAGCAGTACTTC
D gene: NA; V gene: TRBV28; J gene: TRBJ1-2; clone size: NA; CDR3 protein: CASSPPTGNYGYTF; CDR3 DNA: TGTGCCAGCAGCCCCCCTACAGGGAACTATGGCTACACCTTC
D gene: NA; V gene: TRBV25-1; J gene: TRBJ2-2; clone size: once; CDR3 protein: CASSGGVYTGELFF; CDR3 DNA: TGTGCCAGCAGTGGAGGGGTGTACACCGGGGAGCTGTTTTTT
D gene: TRBD1; V gene: TRBV7-2; J gene: TRBJ2-7; clone size: NA; CDR3 protein: CASSQRPDRVGEQYF; CDR3 DNA: TGTGCCAGCAGCCAGCGACCCGACAGGGTAGGCGAGCAGTACTTC
D gene: NA; V gene: TRBV20-1; J gene: TRBJ1-1; clone size: few; CDR3 protein: CSASQAFF; CDR3 DNA: TGCAGTGCTTCTCAGGCTTTCTTT
D gene: NA; V gene: TRBV6-5; J gene: TRBJ1-1; clone size: NA; CDR3 protein: CASTWGAENTEAFF; CDR3 DNA: TGTGCCAGCACCTGGGGGGCAGAGAACACTGAAGCTTTCTTT
D gene: TRBD2; V gene: TRBV29-1; J gene: TRBJ2-7; clone size: NA; CDR3 protein: CSGQGLAGDEQYF; CDR3 DNA: TGCAGCGGCCAGGGACTAGCGGGGGACGAGCAGTACTTC
D gene: NA; V gene: TRBV30; J gene: TRBJ1-5; clone size: NA; CDR3 protein: CAWDASGGGQPQHF; CDR3 DNA: TGTGCCTGGGACGCGAGTGGGGGAGGTCAGCCCCAGCATTTT
D gene: TRBD1; V gene: TRBV6-5; J gene: TRBJ1-2; clone size: once; CDR3 protein: CASTPDRDYGYTF; CDR3 DNA: TGTGCCAGCACGCCGGACAGGGATTATGGCTACACCTTC
D gene: NA; V gene: TRBV19; J gene: TRBJ2-2; clone size: NA; CDR3 protein: CASSIDRGRTGELFF; CDR3 DNA: TGTGCCAGTAGTATAGACAGGGGTAGGACCGGGGAGCTGTTTTTT
D gene: NA; V gene: TRBV2; J gene: TRBJ2-1; clone size: NA; CDR3 protein: CASSEVRRPDNEQFF; CDR3 DNA: TGTGCCAGCAGTGAAGTGAGGCGTCCGGACAATGAGCAGTTCTTC
D gene: TRBD1; V gene: TRBV5-4; J gene: TRBJ1-3; clone size: NA; CDR3 protein: CASSPGQNSGNTIYF; CDR3 DNA: TGTGCCAGCAGCCCGGGACAGAACTCTGGAAACACCATATATTTT
D gene: NA; V gene: TRBV18; J gene: TRBJ2-5; clone size: NA; CDR3 protein: CASSPGLSQETQYF; CDR3 DNA: TGTGCCAGCTCACCGGGACTTTCCCAAGAGACCCAGTACTTC
D gene: TRBD1; V gene: TRBV30; J gene: TRBJ1-3; clone size: once; CDR3 protein: CAWSVGQSGNTIYF; CDR3 DNA: TGTGCCTGGAGCGTGGGACAGAGTGGAAACACCATATATTTT
D gene: NA; V gene: TRBV5-6; J gene: TRBJ1-1; clone size: few; CDR3 protein: CASSFLGGGTEAFF; CDR3 DNA: TGTGCCAGCAGCTTTTTGGGTGGGGGCACTGAAGCTTTCTTT
D gene: TRBD1; V gene: TRBV6-5; J gene: TRBJ2-7; clone size: NA; CDR3 protein: CASTGTGGYEQYF; CDR3 DNA: TGTGCCAGCACCGGGACAGGGGGGTACGAGCAGTACTTC
D gene: NA; V gene: TRBV11-3; J gene: TRBJ2-1; clone size: NA; CDR3 protein: CASSLGGLSYNEQFF; CDR3 DNA: TGTGCCAGCAGCTTAGGGGGGCTCTCCTACAATGAGCAGTTCTTC
D gene: NA; V gene: TRBV19; J gene: TRBJ1-5; clone size: once; CDR3 protein: CATVEGGRGNNQPQHF; CDR3 DNA: TGTGCCACCGTCGAGGGAGGGAGGGGGAACAATCAGCCCCAGCATTTT
D gene: NA; V gene: TRBV27; J gene: TRBJ1-1; clone size: NA; CDR3 protein: CASSLLSWTEAFF; CDR3 DNA: TGTGCCAGCAGTCTCCTTTCATGGACTGAAGCTTTCTTT
D gene: NA; V gene: TRBV19; J gene: TRBJ1-1; clone size: NA; CDR3 protein: CASSPGGRNTEAFF; CDR3 DNA: TGTGCCAGTAGCCCTGGGGGCCGGAACACTGAAGCTTTCTTT
D gene: TRBD1; V gene: TRBV19; J gene: TRBJ2-7; clone size: few; CDR3 protein: CASSILGTEGYEQYF; CDR3 DNA: TGTGCCAGTAGTATCCTCGGGACAGAGGGCTACGAGCAGTACTTC
D gene: NA; V gene: TRBV25-1; J gene: TRBJ2-3; clone size: few; CDR3 protein: CASSDGSTGPKDTQYF; CDR3 DNA: TGTGCCAGCAGTGACGGTTCGACAGGCCCCAAGGATACGCAGTATTTT
D gene: NA; V gene: TRBV25-1; J gene: TRBJ1-2; clone size: NA; CDR3 protein: CASSAGTNYGYTF; CDR3 DNA: TGTGCCAGCAGTGCAGGAACTAACTATGGCTACACCTTC
D gene: NA; V gene: TRBV7-3; J gene: TRBJ2-1; clone size: NA; CDR3 protein: CASSLDSAAEQFF; CDR3 DNA: TGTGCCAGCAGCTTAGACTCCGCGGCTGAGCAGTTCTTC
D gene: NA; V gene: TRBV7-9; J gene: TRBJ2-3; clone size: NA; CDR3 protein: CASSLGHPGADTQYF; CDR3 DNA: TGTGCCAGCAGCTTAGGGCACCCCGGGGCAGATACGCAGTATTTT
D gene: NA; V gene: TRBV6-1; J gene: TRBJ1-6; clone size: once; CDR3 protein: CASTRQNNSPLHF; CDR3 DNA: TGTGCCAGCACAAGACAGAATAATTCACCCCTCCACTTT
D gene: NA; V gene: TRBV19; J gene: TRBJ1-1; clone size: NA; CDR3 protein: CASSIGPGAFVNTEAFF; CDR3 DNA: TGTGCCAGTAGTATAGGTCCGGGGGCCTTTGTGAACACTGAAGCTTTCTTT
D gene: NA; V gene: TRBV6-1; J gene: TRBJ2-7; clone size: NA; CDR3 protein: CASSEQVYEQYF; CDR3 DNA: TGTGCCAGCAGTGAACAAGTCTACGAGCAGTACTTC
D gene: NA; V gene: TRBV6-5; J gene: TRBJ1-1; clone size: medium-sized; CDR3 protein: CASSYRPGVDNTEAFF; CDR3 DNA: TGTGCCAGCAGTTACCGCCCCGGGGTCGATAACACTGAAGCTTTCTTT
D gene: NA; V gene: TRBV5-1; J gene: TRBJ1-2; clone size: NA; CDR3 protein: CASSLESVGNGYTF; CDR3 DNA: TGCGCCAGCAGCTTGGAGAGCGTGGGGAATGGCTACACCTTC
D gene: TRBD1; V gene: TRBV28; J gene: TRBJ1-2; clone size: NA; CDR3 protein: CASSTTGGTYGYTF; CDR3 DNA: TGTGCCAGCAGTACTACAGGGGGCACCTATGGCTACACCTTC
D gene: TRBD1; V gene: TRBV10-3; J gene: TRBJ1-2; clone size: few; CDR3 protein: CAISESGTDYGYTF; CDR3 DNA: TGTGCCATCAGTGAGTCTGGGACAGACTATGGCTACACCTTC
D gene: NA; V gene: TRBV18; J gene: TRBJ1-5; clone size: NA; CDR3 protein: CASSPARSSNQPQHF; CDR3 DNA: TGTGCCAGCTCACCCGCCCGGAGTAGCAATCAGCCCCAGCATTTT
D gene: TRBD1; V gene: TRBV6-6; J gene: TRBJ2-1; clone size: NA; CDR3 protein: CASSPWTGGSDEQFF; CDR3 DNA: TGTGCCAGCAGTCCCTGGACAGGGGGCTCAGATGAGCAGTTCTTC
D gene: NA; V gene: TRBV5-1; J gene: TRBJ2-2; clone size: NA; CDR3 protein: CASSLNPGRTTGELFF; CDR3 DNA: TGCGCCAGCAGCTTGAACCCAGGGAGGACCACCGGGGAGCTGTTTTTT
D gene: NA; V gene: TRBV7-2; J gene: TRBJ2-7; clone size: NA; CDR3 protein: CASSVTDTYEQYF; CDR3 DNA: TGTGCCAGCAGCGTGACAGATACCTACGAGCAGTACTTC
D gene: TRBD1; V gene: TRBV7-3; J gene: TRBJ2-1; clone size: NA; CDR3 protein: CASSLQGADIYNEQFF; CDR3 DNA: TGTGCCAGCAGCTTACAGGGGGCAGATATCTACAATGAGCAGTTCTTC
D gene: NA; V gene: TRBV6-4; J gene: TRBJ1-2; clone size: once; CDR3 protein: CASSDSRGRGYTF; CDR3 DNA: TGTGCCAGCAGTGACTCAAGGGGTCGGGGCTACACCTTC
D gene: TRBD2; V gene: TRBV7-7; J gene: TRBJ2-2; clone size: NA; CDR3 protein: CASSTSGGNTGELFF; CDR3 DNA: TGTGCCAGCAGTACTAGCGGGGGAAACACCGGGGAGCTGTTTTTT
D gene: NA; V gene: TRBV6-6; J gene: TRBJ2-1; clone size: NA; CDR3 protein: CASSYSTEYNEQFF; CDR3 DNA: TGTGCCAGCAGTTACTCGACAGAGTACAATGAGCAGTTCTTC
D gene: NA; V gene: TRBV7-2; J gene: TRBJ2-7; clone size: NA; CDR3 protein: CASSFTENSYEQYF; CDR3 DNA: TGTGCCAGCAGCTTCACAGAGAACTCCTACGAGCAGTACTTC
D gene: TRBD1; V gene: TRBV28; J gene: TRBJ1-1; clone size: NA; CDR3 protein: CASTRLGTGDTEAFF; CDR3 DNA: TGTGCCAGCACCCGTTTGGGGACAGGGGACACTGAAGCTTTCTTT
D gene: TRBD1; V gene: TRBV27; J gene: TRBJ1-2; clone size: NA; CDR3 protein: CASSLGGQPYGYTF; CDR3 DNA: TGTGCCAGCAGTTTAGGGGGACAGCCTTATGGCTACACCTTC
D gene: TRBD1; V gene: TRBV19; J gene: TRBJ2-7; clone size: NA; CDR3 protein: CASSIVVDRGQQYF; CDR3 DNA: TGTGCCAGTAGTATAGTGGTGGACAGGGGGCAGCAGTACTTC
D gene: NA; V gene: TRBV5-8; J gene: TRBJ2-7; clone size: NA; CDR3 protein: CASSPRNTPYEQYF; CDR3 DNA: TGTGCCAGCAGCCCTAGAAATACCCCTTACGAGCAGTACTTC